A selection of T cell receptor beta chains follows, all from one sample in a study of tumour-infiltrating T cells in Burkitt lymphoma. Some clones are missing from TCRdb's copy, which holds only in-frame ones; the method was immunoSEQ multiplex PCR. The repertoire holds 13,000 to 15,000 clones, roughly 80% seen once, with about 7.7% in the top ten. Input material: tumor tissue. All receptors come from a human donor with diffuse large B-cell lymphoma. The CDR3 runs from the conserved cysteine through the conserved F or W. The order of the fields is D gene, clone size, J gene, V gene, CDR3 protein, CDR3 DNA. A D gene is named only where the DNA matches it firmly. The size entry is marked missing in some rows and otherwise reads once, few, many or a size class.

>.|.|TRBJ2-1|TRBV6-5
CASRKGGSYNEQFF
TGTGCCAGCAGGAAGGGTGGCTCCTACAATGAGCAGTTCTTC
>.|large|TRBJ2-2|TRBV29-1
CSGFSNTGELFF
TGCAGCGGTTTTTCGAACACCGGGGAGCTGTTTTTT
>TRBD1|.|TRBJ1-1|TRBV6-5
CASRNPGTGGFAFF
TGTGCCAGCAGAAACCCCGGGACAGGGGGCTTCGCTTTCTTT
>.|few|TRBJ1-2|TRBV6-1
CASSDEGFRQIYGYTF
TGTGCCAGCAGTGATGAAGGCTTCAGACAGATATATGGCTACACCTTC
>TRBD1|.|TRBJ1-4|TRBV7-9
CASSRTGYEKLFF
TGTGCCAGCAGCCGGACAGGGTATGAAAAACTGTTTTTT
>TRBD2|few|TRBJ2-7|TRBV7-8
CASSRRLAGGQSSYEQYF
TGTGCCAGCAGCCGGAGACTAGCGGGAGGGCAGAGCTCCTACGAGCAGTACTTC
>.|.|TRBJ2-2|TRBV27
CASTRGGELFF
TGTGCCAGCACCAGGGGCGGGGAGCTGTTTTTT
>.|.|TRBJ2-2|TRBV19
CASFGAGELFF
TGTGCCAGTTTTGGTGCCGGGGAGCTGTTTTTT
>.|.|TRBJ2-5|TRBV27
CASSLLTDLRTQYF
TGTGCCAGCAGTTTACTTACTGACCTCCGGACCCAGTACTTC
>.|.|TRBJ1-1|TRBV19
CASSIGHSPPRDTEAFF
TGTGCCAGTAGTATAGGGCATTCCCCACCGAGGGACACTGAAGCTTTCTTT
>.|.|TRBJ1-1|TRBV4-1
CASSQPGTESGEAFF
TGCGCCAGCAGCCAACCCGGGACTGAGAGCGGGGAAGCTTTCTTT
>.|.|TRBJ2-1|TRBV14
CASSQEFGLVGGPGPFF
TGTGCCAGCAGCCAAGAGTTCGGGCTGGTTGGAGGACCCGGTCCGTTCTTC
>.|few|TRBJ1-1|TRBV27
CASNLGGMNTEAFF
TGTGCCAGCAATCTTGGTGGTATGAACACTGAAGCTTTCTTT
>.|.|TRBJ2-1|TRBV18
CASSPVYPPEQFF
TGTGCCAGCTCACCAGTCTACCCCCCTGAGCAGTTCTTC
>.|few|TRBJ1-2|TRBV2
CASRAFQEGDHGYTF
TGTGCCAGCAGAGCCTTCCAGGAGGGTGATCATGGCTACACCTTC
>TRBD2|large|TRBJ2-3|TRBV2
CASTKKNQLAGVSDTQYF
TGTGCCAGTACGAAGAAAAACCAACTAGCGGGAGTATCAGATACGCAGTATTTT
>.|few|TRBJ1-5|TRBV30
CAWRQGDQPQHF
TGTGCCTGGAGACAGGGTGATCAGCCCCAGCATTTT
>.|.|TRBJ2-3|TRBV19
CASKPTEHAFFAQYF
TGTGCCAGTAAGCCGACAGAACACGCGTTTTTCGCGCAGTATTTT
>.|medium-sized|TRBJ2-3|TRBV4-1
CASSHVYTDTQYF
TGCGCCAGCAGCCATGTGTACACAGATACGCAGTATTTT
>.|medium-sized|TRBJ1-4|TRBV11-3
CASSPWAGIGEKLFF
TGTGCCAGCAGCCCCTGGGCAGGAATTGGTGAAAAACTGTTTTTT
>.|.|TRBJ2-7|TRBV28
CASSLFRGYEQYF
TGTGCCAGCAGTTTATTTAGAGGCTACGAGCAGTACTTC
>TRBD1|.|TRBJ2-3|TRBV7-7
CASSLGPGQGANTQYF
TGTGCTAGCAGCTTAGGACCGGGACAGGGGGCAAATACGCAGTATTTT
>.|few|TRBJ2-3|TRBV27
CASSLRKSSTDTQYF
TGTGCCAGCAGTTTACGAAAATCGAGCACAGATACGCAGTATTTT
>.|.|TRBJ1-1|TRBV19
CASSIGGGTYEAFF
TGTGCCAGTAGTATAGGCGGCGGAACCTATGAAGCTTTCTTT
>.|.|TRBJ1-4|TRBV5-1
CASSPSGRPGEKLFF
TGCGCCAGCAGCCCCTCGGGACGGCCGGGGGAAAAACTGTTTTTT
>TRBD2|few|TRBJ2-7|TRBV2
CASSEVLLAATYEQYF
TGTGCCAGCAGTGAAGTCCTACTAGCGGCTACCTACGAGCAGTACTTC